This T cell receptor (beta chain) was captured by sequencing in a study of shared clonotypes between healthy human individuals. Per germline, CDR1 GTSNPN and CDR2 SVGIG (reference sequence). V shed 2 bases and J 0 bases; nucleotides not matched to a gene: 1. This CDR3 spans 14 amino acids. Profiling relied on immunoSEQ multiplex PCR, and the TCRdb table lists in-frame clones only, not all of them. The sample records roughly 700,000 clones, roughly 70% being singletons. This clone was seen many times. Other nucleotide sequences in the sample specify the same CDR3. The V gene is TRBV30, the J gene TRBJ2-1, with TRBD1 matching over 7 bases. The TCR originated in a woman between 25 and 40 years old in good health. The sequencing input was memory CD4+ T cells sorted from blood. Sample subset: CD45RA-negative fraction. The CDR3 protein is CAWSSGGSYNEQFF. Here the CDR3 DNA reads TGTGCCTGGAGTTCAGGGGGCTCCTACAATGAGCAGTTCTTC.